This T cell receptor (beta chain) was found in a study of Siglec-9 on CD8 T cells in melanoma (dated by TCRdb to the late 2010s). Regarding the research as a whole: Siglec-9 expression on CD8+ T cells and the role of Siglec-9 in regulating T cells in the melanoma tumor microenvironment were investigated in the study.

Library prep was done by the immunoSEQ multiplex PCR assay. This immuneACCESS table, as held by TCRdb, lists in-frame sequences with V and J called but not all clones. Of the missing ones, under half trace to an unresolved V gene in checked studies; the others have no known cause. Present in this sample are 30,000 to 45,000 clones, around 82% of which were seen just once. The ten largest clones add up to approximately 1.7% of the sample. To note about this clone: The target of this receptor is not known. Nothing much larger sits one base from this clone, and base qualities are not available.

The paper as a whole reports these results and caveats: According to the reported findings, Siglec-9 marked and regulated a subset of effector memory CD8+ T cells that seemed to build up inside melanoma tumors.

Looking up the germline V gene yields CDR1 SGHTA and CDR2 FQGTGA. The germline V and J ends show losses of 1 base and 7 bases respectively, and no gene match explains 5 bases of the junction. From the cysteine through the phenylalanine, the CDR3 covers 15 amino acids. CDR3 DNA only is kept here, 45 bases in frame from base 1. This clonotype originated in a human donor in good health. Sequenced sample: Siglec-9- CD8+ T cells sorted from blood. The label giving this sample's cell subset or site can be read as: CD8 T cells lacking Siglec-9. The chain uses TRBV7-3 and TRBJ2-1; TRBD2 matches 9 bases in the middle. The bases are TGTGCCAGCAGCTTAATAGCGGGAGCTGAGAATGAGCAGTTCTTC. It encodes CASSLIAGAENEQFF.